This TCR beta chain was sequenced during a study of blood T cell repertoires in COVID-19. Study-level background: Researchers got acute and convalescent COVID-19 samples from the United States, Italy and Spain.

This CDR3 has 13 amino acids. Germline loops: CDR1 SGHDT, CDR2 YYEEEE. V shed 0 bases and J 8 bases; nucleotides not matched to a gene: 2. Using immunoSEQ multiplex PCR, the repertoire was profiled, and TCRdb retains in-frame clones only, with some absent. The table shows some 45,000 clones, with about four fifths occurring only once. The V call is TRBV5-6, the J call TRBJ1-2, with TRBD1 matching 9 bases. The sequenced sample was peripheral blood. The receptor comes from a human donor in a cohort sampled during active COVID-19. CDR3 region: CASSLDRGLGYTF. For the CDR3, the DNA is TGTGCCAGCAGCTTGGACAGGGGGCTGGGCTACACCTTC.